This section outlines one T cell receptor (beta chain) sequence together with its context. This record comes from a study of cytomegalovirus exposure and HLA in healthy donors. PCR employed 60 Vbeta and 13 Jbeta primers. Profiling relied on immunoSEQ multiplex PCR, and the TCRdb table lists in-frame clones only, not all of them. This repertoire shows roughly 140,000 clones, approximately 80% found once; its top ten account for roughly 2.7%. V dropped 3 bases and J dropped 1 base, with 8 bases sitting between them. The germline CDR1 and CDR2 sequences are SEHNR and FQNEAQ (reference sequence). The CDR3 totals 14 residues.

The sequence was collected from a boy aged 2-9 years in good health and CMV-seronegative. Material: PBMCs. The J gene is TRBJ2-3, the V gene TRBV7-9, with D hard to call. CDR3 bases: TGTGCCAGCAGCTTGGAGACCCGCACAGATACGCAGTATTTT. It codes for CASSLETRTDTQYF.